This T cell receptor beta chain was captured by sequencing in a study of blood T cell repertoires in COVID-19. About the study: Samples taken during acute and convalescent COVID-19 were collected in the United States, Italy and Spain.

CDR3 size: 14 residues. Per the germline V gene, CDR1 is SGHRS and CDR2 is YFSETQ. The V and J ends lost 4 bases and 5 bases respectively, with 15 bases between them. Per the original data handling: Reference gene primer amplification gave nucleated cell count estimates. Repertoires were generated with immunoSEQ multiplex PCR, while TCRdb's copy carries only in-frame clones and drops some. V, J and clone size are taken as reported in that table, and D and trimming were inferred from the DNA itself. Of hundreds of thousands of clones listed, around 86% are singletons. This sequence joins TRBV5-1 and TRBJ1-2, with a possible D match to TRBD1 (6 bases). Sequencing used peripheral blood. The source of this sequence is a woman in her twenties or thirties with active or convalescent COVID-19. The CDR3 nucleotides read TGCGCCAGCAGCCCACCGGACAGCTTGTATGGCTACACCTTC. Translating gives CASSPPDSLYGYTF.